This TCR beta chain was obtained from a study of T cell responses to AZD1222 COVID-19 vaccine (dated by TCRdb to the early 2020s). Study-level background: Because spike-specific TCR depth and breadth did not differ between the two schedules, AZD1222 recipients who got a second dose at roughly 4 weeks were pooled with those who got a second dose at roughly 12 weeks. TCR sequencing covered approximately 230 trial participants: 207 given two doses of AZD1222 and 26 given two doses of MenACWY control vaccine. Trial participants were enrolled by age into subgroups of 18-55, 56-69 and 70-plus years, and around 150, 28 and 57 TCR-sequenced participants, respectively, were included in these subgroups. General study outcomes and caveats: CD4 TCRs associated with the vaccine covered the entire spike protein, and the dominant responses were in regions 160-218 and 743-854. Participants were mostly white British and included more females than males, and it was suggested by the authors that clonal diversity may have been underestimated. After two AZD1222 doses, spike-specific TCR breadth and depth were significantly higher than at day 0 and than in MenACWY recipients. The 56-69-year group was small, and its depth increase did not reach significance, likely because of low power. Conclusions about previously exposed vaccinees are limited because only five to seven AZD1222 recipients were SARS-CoV-2 seropositive at baseline. Reportedly, close to half of the unique spike-specific TCRs recognized epitopes lying outside the regions that are mutated in the B.1.351 and B.1.1.7 variants. Because no day 14 peak-response samples were available, the repertoires could be characterized only after the peak T cell response.

This specimen's time point label, interpreted: baseline before first vaccination. Samples from vaccinated people were obtained from the UK trials COV001 and COV002, which included a single-blind randomized controlled phase 2/3 trial of AZD1222 (ChAdOx1 nCoV-19) in healthy adults. For TCRbeta chain sequencing, PBMC samples were collected from trial participants at day 0 and at day 28 after the second dose. As for this clone: It lacks a known antigen. One base away there is no much larger clone; base qualities are not given.

The CDR3 regions of human TCRbeta chains were analyzed by immunosequencing. The original pipeline was this. Repertoire TCRs were checked for matches against a reference library of SARS-CoV-2-specific TCRs that had been generated using the MIRA antigen-specificity platform. Breadth meant the fraction of unique TCRs that were SARS-CoV-2-associated, whereas depth meant the fraction of total T cells that were SARS-CoV-2-associated. Using the MIRA data, every spike-specific TCR was mapped to the spike region that the TCR reacted to and assigned to either a CD4 or a CD8 class. Log10-transformed breadth and depth values were compared by one-way ANOVA with Sidak's multiple comparisons tests. In TCRdb, the immuneACCESS table is reduced to in-frame sequences with V and J assigned. These tables do not hold every clone; where another copy was compared, an unresolved V gene accounts for under half, and the others remain unexplained. V and J calls plus clone size are reproduced from that table; the DNA served to infer D and trimming. This sample gives 100,000 to 150,000 clones in total; 75% to 95% of them show up just once. The top ten clones comprise 6.9% of the sample.

From the germline V gene (reference sequence), CDR1 is LNHDA and CDR2 is SQIVND. Measured from the cysteine to the phenylalanine, the CDR3 is 15 residues long. Just CDR3 DNA is preserved here, 45 bases in frame from base 1. V loses 5 bases of germline sequence and J loses 3 bases, and the interval between the two ends is 17 bases. This receptor chain uses TRBV19 and TRBJ2-7, and possibly TRBD2, on 7 matching bases. The sequence was collected from an adult in good health. Source: peripheral blood, taken on day 0 of AZD1222 vaccination. The CDR3 has the sequence CASSVGGAENYEQYF. The nucleotide sequence is TGTGCCAGTAGTGTGGGGGGGGCCGAAAACTACGAGCAGTACTTC.